A single sample gave rise to the 4 T cell receptor beta chains below, sequenced in a study of T cells in Graves' hyperthyroidism and ophthalmopathy. Amplified TCR beta CDR3 regions came from RNA transcripts. During a first-round RT-PCR of the TCR CDR3, the HTBI primer set was used. TCRdb analysed the multiplex PCR reads with MiXCR anew, one entry per CDR3 protein. Seen here are roughly 350,000 distinct CDR3 sequences, approximately 15% observed once, and the top ten hold approximately 25%. The specimen was blood. All receptors come from a woman in her twenties or thirties with Graves' hyperthyroidism.

This clonotype was seen ten or more times. V usage is TRBV24-1 and J usage is TRBJ2-3; perhaps D is TRBD1 or TRBD2 (7 bases each). Trimming pared 2 bases from V and 4 bases from J, leaving 18 bases between. Germline V gene sequence: CDR1 KGHDR, CDR2 SFDVKD. The CDR3 extends over 17 amino acids. The CDR3 region is CATSDSPTGRGPDTQYF. The CDR3 coding sequence is TGTGCCACCAGTGATTCCCCGACAGGGAGGGGGCCAGATACGCAGTATTTT.

This clonotype was counted many times. The chain couples TRBV6-6 to TRBJ1-1; D may be TRBD1 (6 bases). The CDR3 runs to 14 residues. CDR1 MNHNY and CDR2 SVGAGI come from the germline V gene (reference sequence). Between the trimmed V and J ends, which lost 2 bases and 4 bases, there was a span of 11 bases. The CDR3 sequence: CASSYQGLGTEAFF. CDR3 sequence (DNA): TGTGCCAGCAGTTACCAGGGGCTGGGCACTGAAGCTTTCTTT.

V and J are TRBV7-6 and TRBJ2-7, with 7 bases fitting TRBD2. The CDR3 spans 14 residues. Losses at the gene ends were 3 bases for V and 3 bases for J; bases not matched to a gene: 5. The germline V gene has CDR1 SGHVS and CDR2 FNYEAQ. CDR3 protein: CASSLGGRSYEQYF. For the CDR3, the DNA is TGTGCCAGCAGCTTGGGAGGGAGAAGCTACGAGCAGTACTTC.

Ten or more counts support this clonotype. The DNA of the CDR3 is TGTGCCAGCAGATCCGGACCGAGCTCGTATGGCTACACCTTC. Translation gives CASRSGPSSYGYTF. The genes are TRBV28 and TRBJ1-2; no definite D call. Germline assignment: CDR1 MDHEN and CDR2 SYDVKM. This CDR3 has 14 residues. With 6 bases removed from V and 5 bases from J, the gap between germline ends came to 16 bases.